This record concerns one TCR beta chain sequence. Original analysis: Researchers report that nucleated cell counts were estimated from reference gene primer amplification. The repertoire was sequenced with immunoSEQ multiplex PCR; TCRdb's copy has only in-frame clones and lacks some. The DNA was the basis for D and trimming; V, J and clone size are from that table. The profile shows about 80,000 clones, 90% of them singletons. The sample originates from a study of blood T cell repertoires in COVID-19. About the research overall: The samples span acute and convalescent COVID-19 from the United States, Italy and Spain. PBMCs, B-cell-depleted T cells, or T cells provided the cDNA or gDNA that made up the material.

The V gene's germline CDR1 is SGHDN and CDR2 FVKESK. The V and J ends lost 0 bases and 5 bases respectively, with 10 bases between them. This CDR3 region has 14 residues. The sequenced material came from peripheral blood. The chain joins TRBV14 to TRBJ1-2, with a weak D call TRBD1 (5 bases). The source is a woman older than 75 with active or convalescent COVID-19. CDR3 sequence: CASSQDRGWYGYTF. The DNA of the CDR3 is TGTGCCAGCAGCCAAGATCGGGGGTGGTATGGCTACACCTTC.